The subject of this entry is one T cell receptor beta chain. Its target is unknown. This sample was taken from a study of blood T cells in healthy people across ages. General observations from the study: A roughly linear age-dependent decrease characterized TCR beta diversity per million T cells.

Then a second PCR, running about 7 to 11 cycles, was carried out with a sample-barcoded 5' primer and a J-beta primer mix. TCRdb re-analysed the 5' RACE reads in MiXCR, keeping a single row per CDR3 protein. The table includes around 1,000,000 distinct CDR3 sequences, about 23% detected once. Trimming took 0 bases from V and 8 from J, leaving 10 bases between them. The CDR3 loop spans 14 amino acids. Germline V lookup: CDR1 LGHNA, CDR2 YSLEER. These same data were also listed under a study on T cells of mothers and their children. From that report: Nine systemically healthy Caucasian donors: three mothers, six children. The effect of thymic selection on TCR recombination output is similar between related and unrelated pairs.

What was sequenced was blood. This clonotype was sampled from a girl under 10 years old in good health. The rearrangement links TRBV4-3 to TRBJ1-4; no clear D gene. CDR3 nucleotides: TGCGCCAGCAGCCAAGATGACACCTGGGAAAAACTGTTTTTT. It encodes CASSQDDTWEKLFF.